This TCR beta chain was identified in a study of cytomegalovirus exposure and HLA in healthy donors. V lost 10 bases to trimming and J lost 2 bases; unmatched junction nucleotides: 9. CDR1 and CDR2 from the germline V gene are MNHEY and SMNVEV (reference sequence). The CDR3 consists of 14 residues. Findings and limits, study-wide: Highly shared sequence variants in one cluster were likely a sequencing artifact. Associated with cytomegalovirus, according to the listing, were around 160 TCR beta chains. Earlier analysis looked at TCR beta V segments, and most were productive about 87% or about 30% of the time.

This clone turned up a few times. Its antigen is currently unknown. Both 60 Vbeta primers and 13 Jbeta primers went into the PCR. Clones were read by immunoSEQ multiplex PCR, and TCRdb kept only the in-frame ones, dropping some. The table has 150,000 to 190,000 clones, about 68% seen once. Sample: PBMCs. This clonotype originated in a man younger than 30 in good health and CMV-seronegative. The chain links TRBV27 to TRBJ2-3, with TRBD2 identical over 7 bases. CDR3 nucleotide sequence: TGTGCCACCCACCCCAGCGGGGCCACAGATACGCAGTATTTT. It yields the protein CATHPSGATDTQYF.